The clone carrying this T cell receptor beta chain was counted at least ten times. Its antigen is currently unknown. Individual TCR cDNA molecules each bore their own unique molecular identifier. From the 5' RACE reads, TCRdb called clonotypes with MiXCR, one entry per CDR3 protein. The table has 48,000 or so distinct CDR3 sequences, approximately 5.3% seen once. The data originate from a study of spatial heterogeneity in lung cancer. Study-level points and caveats: Whereas they appeared in blood less at follow-up, ubiquitous expanded tumor TCRs appeared there more at resection.

Germline assignment: CDR1 DFQATT and CDR2 SNEGSKA (reference sequence). The CDR3 runs 12 residues. V gave up 6 bases and J gave up 8 bases, with 16 bases separating them. Time point meaning: sample taken at primary tumor resection. Samples were donated by 72 untreated early-stage non-small cell lung cancer patients. Whole RNA was taken from tumor, nontumor lung or frozen PBMC; it was then sequenced unsorted. V gene TRBV20-1 combines with J gene TRBJ1-2; TRBD1 might be the D (5 bases). This receptor was obtained from a male donor with early-stage non-small cell lung cancer. The specimen comprised PBMCs, sampled at surgery. The CDR3 reads CSAPLGARGYTF. The CDR3 bases are TGCAGTGCGCCTCTCGGGGCACGAGGCTACACCTTC.